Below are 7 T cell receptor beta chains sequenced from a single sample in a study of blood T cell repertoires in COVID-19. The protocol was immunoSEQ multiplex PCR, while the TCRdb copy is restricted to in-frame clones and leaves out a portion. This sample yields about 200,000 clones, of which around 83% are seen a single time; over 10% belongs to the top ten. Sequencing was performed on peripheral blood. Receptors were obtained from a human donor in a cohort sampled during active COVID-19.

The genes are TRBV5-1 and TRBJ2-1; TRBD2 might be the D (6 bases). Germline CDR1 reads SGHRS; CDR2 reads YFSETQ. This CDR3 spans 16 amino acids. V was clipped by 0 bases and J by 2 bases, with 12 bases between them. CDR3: CASSLAVTGAYNEQFF. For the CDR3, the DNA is TGCGCCAGCAGCTTGGCCGTGACGGGGGCCTACAATGAGCAGTTCTTC. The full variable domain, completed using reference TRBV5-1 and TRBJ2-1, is KAGVTQTPRYLIKTRGQQVTLSCSPISGHRSVSWYQQTPGQGLQFLFEYFSETQRNKGNFPGRFSGRQFSNSRSEMNVSTLELGDSALYLCASSLAVTGAYNEQFFGPGTRLTVL.

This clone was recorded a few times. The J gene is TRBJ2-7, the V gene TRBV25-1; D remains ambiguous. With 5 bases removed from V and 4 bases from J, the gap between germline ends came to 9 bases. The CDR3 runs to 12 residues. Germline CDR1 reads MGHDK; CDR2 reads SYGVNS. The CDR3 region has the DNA TGTGCCAGCAGTACTCCGTTATACGAGCAGTACTTC. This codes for CASSTPLYEQYF.

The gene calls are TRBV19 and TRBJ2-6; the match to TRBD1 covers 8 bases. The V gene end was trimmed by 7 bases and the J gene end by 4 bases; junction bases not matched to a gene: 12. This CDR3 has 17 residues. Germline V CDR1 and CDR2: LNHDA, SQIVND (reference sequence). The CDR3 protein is CASTRSQGASGANVLTF. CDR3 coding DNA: TGTGCCAGTACCCGGTCGCAGGGGGCGTCCGGGGCCAACGTCCTGACTTTC.

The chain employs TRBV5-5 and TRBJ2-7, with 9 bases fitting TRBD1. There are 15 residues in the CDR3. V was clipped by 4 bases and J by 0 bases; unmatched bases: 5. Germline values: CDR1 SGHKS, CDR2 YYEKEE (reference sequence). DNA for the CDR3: TGTGCCAGCAGCCGCGGACAGGGGTACTCCTACGAGCAGTACTTC. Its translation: CASSRGQGYSYEQYF.

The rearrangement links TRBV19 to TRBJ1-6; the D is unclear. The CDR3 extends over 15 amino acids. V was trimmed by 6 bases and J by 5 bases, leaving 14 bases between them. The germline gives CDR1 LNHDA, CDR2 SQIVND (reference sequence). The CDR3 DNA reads TGTGCCAGTAGCCTATCGGTGGTAAATAATTCACCCCTCCACTTT. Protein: CASSLSVVNNSPLHF.

The CDR3 region is CASSAGQGTYEQYF. CDR3 in DNA: TGTGCCAGCAGTGCGGGACAGGGAACCTACGAGCAGTACTTC. This rearrangement joins TRBV27 to TRBJ2-7; TRBD1 matches at 9 bases. This CDR3 has 14 residues. CDR1 is MNHEY and CDR2 is SMNVEV in the germline V gene (reference sequence). Trimming at V came to 5 bases and at J to 2 bases, leaving 4 bases not matched to a gene.

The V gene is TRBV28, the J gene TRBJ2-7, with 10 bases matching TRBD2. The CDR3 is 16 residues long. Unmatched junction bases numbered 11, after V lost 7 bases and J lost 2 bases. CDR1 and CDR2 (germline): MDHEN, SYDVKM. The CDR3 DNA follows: TGTGCCAGCACCCTAGGTAGCGGGAGGAACACCTACGAGCAGTACTTC. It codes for CASTLGSGRNTYEQYF.